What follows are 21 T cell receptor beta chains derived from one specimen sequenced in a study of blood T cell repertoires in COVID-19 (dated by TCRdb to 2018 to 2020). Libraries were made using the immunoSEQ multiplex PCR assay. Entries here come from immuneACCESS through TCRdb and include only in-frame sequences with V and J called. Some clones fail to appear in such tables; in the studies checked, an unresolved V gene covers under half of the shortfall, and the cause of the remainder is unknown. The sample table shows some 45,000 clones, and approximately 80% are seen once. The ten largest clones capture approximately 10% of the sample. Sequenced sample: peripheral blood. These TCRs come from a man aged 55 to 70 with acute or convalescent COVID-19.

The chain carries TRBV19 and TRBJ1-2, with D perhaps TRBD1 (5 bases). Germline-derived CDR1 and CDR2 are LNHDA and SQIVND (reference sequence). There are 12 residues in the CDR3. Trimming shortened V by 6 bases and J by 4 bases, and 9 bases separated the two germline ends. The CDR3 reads CASSAGLYGYTF. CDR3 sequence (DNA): TGTGCCAGTAGCGCGGGGCTCTATGGCTACACCTTC.

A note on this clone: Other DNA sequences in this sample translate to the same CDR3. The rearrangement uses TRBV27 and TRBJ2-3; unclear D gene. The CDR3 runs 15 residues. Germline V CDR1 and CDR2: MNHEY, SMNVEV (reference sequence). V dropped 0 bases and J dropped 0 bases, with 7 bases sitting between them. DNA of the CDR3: TGTGCCAGCAGTTTATCCTCGAGGAGCACAGATACGCAGTATTTT. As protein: CASSLSSRSTDTQYF.

The CDR3 DNA follows: TGCGCCAGCAGCCAATCGACAGGACTTAATTCACCCCTCCACTTT. Translated, it gives CASSQSTGLNSPLHF. This rearrangement joins TRBV4-3 to TRBJ1-6; the D gene is possibly TRBD1 (6 bases). The CDR3 length is 15 residues. Germline V gene data show CDR1 as LGHNA and CDR2 as YSLEER. V lost 2 bases and J 6 bases, leaving 11 bases between the germline ends.

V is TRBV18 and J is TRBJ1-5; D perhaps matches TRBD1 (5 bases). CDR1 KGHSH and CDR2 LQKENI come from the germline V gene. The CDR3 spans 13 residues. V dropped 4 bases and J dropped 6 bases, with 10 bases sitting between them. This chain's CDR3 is CASSRGRGQPQHF. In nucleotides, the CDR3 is TGTGCCAGCTCACGGGGTAGGGGTCAGCCCCAGCATTTT. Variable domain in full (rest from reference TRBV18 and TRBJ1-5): NAGVMQNPRHLVRRRGQEARLRCSPMKGHSHVYWYRQLPEEGLKFMVYLQKENIIDESGMPKERFSAEFPKEGPSILRIQQVVRGDSAAYFCASSRGRGQPQHFGDGTRLSIL.

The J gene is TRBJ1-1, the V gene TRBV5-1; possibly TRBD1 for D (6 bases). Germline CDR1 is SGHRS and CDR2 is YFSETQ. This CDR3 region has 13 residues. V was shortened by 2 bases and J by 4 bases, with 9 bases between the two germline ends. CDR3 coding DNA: TGCGCCAGCAGCTTAAGGGGGGGCACTGAAGCTTTCTTT. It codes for CASSLRGGTEAFF.

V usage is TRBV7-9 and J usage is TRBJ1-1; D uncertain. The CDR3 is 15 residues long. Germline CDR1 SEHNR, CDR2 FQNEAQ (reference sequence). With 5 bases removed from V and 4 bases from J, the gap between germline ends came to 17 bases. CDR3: CASSLVSGEGTEAFF. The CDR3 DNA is TGTGCCAGCAGCCTAGTGTCCGGGGAGGGCACTGAAGCTTTCTTT. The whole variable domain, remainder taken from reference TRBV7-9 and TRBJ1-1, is DTGVSQNPRHKITKRGQNVTFRCDPISEHNRLYWYRQTLGQGPEFLTYFQNEAQLEKSRLLSDRFSAERPKGSFSTLEIQRTEQGDSAMYLCASSLVSGEGTEAFFGQGTRLTVV.

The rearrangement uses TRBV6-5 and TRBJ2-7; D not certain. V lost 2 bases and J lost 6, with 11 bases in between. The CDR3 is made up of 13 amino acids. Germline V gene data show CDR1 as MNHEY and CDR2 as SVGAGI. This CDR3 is CASSYQSTGEQYF. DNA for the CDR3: TGTGCCAGCAGTTACCAGTCCACGGGCGAGCAGTACTTC.

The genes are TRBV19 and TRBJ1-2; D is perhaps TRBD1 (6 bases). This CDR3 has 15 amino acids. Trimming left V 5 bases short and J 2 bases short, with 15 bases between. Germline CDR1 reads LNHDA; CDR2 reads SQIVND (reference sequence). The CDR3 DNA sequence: TGTGCCAGTAGTGGCCGGGACACCCAAAACTATGGCTACACCTTC. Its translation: CASSGRDTQNYGYTF.

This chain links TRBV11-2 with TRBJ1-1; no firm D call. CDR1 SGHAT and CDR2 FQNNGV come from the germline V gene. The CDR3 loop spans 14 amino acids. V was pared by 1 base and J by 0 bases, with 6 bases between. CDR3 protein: CASSLGSLNTEAFF. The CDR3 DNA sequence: TGTGCCAGCAGCTTAGGGAGCCTGAACACTGAAGCTTTCTTT.

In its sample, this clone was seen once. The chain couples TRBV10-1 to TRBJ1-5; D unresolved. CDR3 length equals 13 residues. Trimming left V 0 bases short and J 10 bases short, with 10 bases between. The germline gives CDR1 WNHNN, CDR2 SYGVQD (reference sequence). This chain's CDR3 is CASSESMWQPQHF. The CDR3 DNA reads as TGCGCCAGCAGTGAGTCGATGTGGCAACCCCAGCATTTT.

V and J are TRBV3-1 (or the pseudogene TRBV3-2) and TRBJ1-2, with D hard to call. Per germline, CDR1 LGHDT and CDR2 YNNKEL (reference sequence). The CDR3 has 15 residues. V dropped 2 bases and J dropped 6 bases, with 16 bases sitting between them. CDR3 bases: TGTGCCAGCAGCCAATCGTCGATTTCTATCCATGGCTACACCTTC. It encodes CASSQSSISIHGYTF.

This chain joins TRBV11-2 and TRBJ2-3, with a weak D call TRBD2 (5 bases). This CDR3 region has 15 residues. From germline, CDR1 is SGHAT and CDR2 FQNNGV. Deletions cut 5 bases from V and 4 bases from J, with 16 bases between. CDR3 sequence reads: CASSHRSRRPDTQYF. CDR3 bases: TGTGCCAGCAGCCATCGTTCGAGGAGGCCAGATACGCAGTATTTT.

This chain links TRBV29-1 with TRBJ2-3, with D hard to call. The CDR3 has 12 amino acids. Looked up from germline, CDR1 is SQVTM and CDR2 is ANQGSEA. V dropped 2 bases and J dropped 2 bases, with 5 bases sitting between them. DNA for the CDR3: TGCAGCGTTGAACAGGACACAGATACGCAGTATTTT. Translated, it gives CSVEQDTDTQYF.

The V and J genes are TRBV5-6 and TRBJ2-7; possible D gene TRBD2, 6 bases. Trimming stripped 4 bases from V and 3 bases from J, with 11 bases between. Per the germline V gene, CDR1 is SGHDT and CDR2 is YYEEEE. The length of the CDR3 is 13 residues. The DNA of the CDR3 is TGTGCCAGCAGCCCGGGAGTTTACTACGAGCAGTACTTC. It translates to CASSPGVYYEQYF. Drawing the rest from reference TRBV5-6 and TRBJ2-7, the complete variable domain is DAGVTQSPTHLIKTRGQQVTLRCSPKSGHDTVSWYQQALGQGPQFIFQYYEEEERQRGNFPDRFSGHQFPNYSSELNVNALLLGDSALYLCASSPGVYYEQYFGPGTRLTVT.

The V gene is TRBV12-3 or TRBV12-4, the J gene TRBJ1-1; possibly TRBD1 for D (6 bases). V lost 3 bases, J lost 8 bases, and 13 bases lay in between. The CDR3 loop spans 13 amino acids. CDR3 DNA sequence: TGTGCCAGCAGTTTTGGGACACGAGAAGAAGCTTTCTTT. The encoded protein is CASSFGTREEAFF.

The CDR3 DNA reads as TGCGCCAGCAGCCACAGGGACAGCATAAGCTCTGGAAACACCATATATTTT. It is translated as CASSHRDSISSGNTIYF. The V and J genes are TRBV5-1 and TRBJ1-3; 7 positions match TRBD1. The germline V gene has CDR1 SGHRS and CDR2 YFSETQ. CDR3 size: 17 residues. The V segment lost 4 bases and the J segment 0 bases; nucleotides outside the gene matches: 10. Full variable domain (rest looked up from reference TRBV5-1 and TRBJ1-3): KAGVTQTPRYLIKTRGQQVTLSCSPISGHRSVSWYQQTPGQGLQFLFEYFSETQRNKGNFPGRFSGRQFSNSRSEMNVSTLELGDSALYLCASSHRDSISSGNTIYFGEGSWLTVV.

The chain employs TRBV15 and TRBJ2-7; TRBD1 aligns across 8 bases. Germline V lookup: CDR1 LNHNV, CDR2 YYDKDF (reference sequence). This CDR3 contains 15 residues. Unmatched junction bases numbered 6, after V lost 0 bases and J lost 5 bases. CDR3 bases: TGTGCCACCAGCAGAGATAGACAGGGGATCGACGAGCAGTACTTC. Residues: CATSRDRQGIDEQYF.

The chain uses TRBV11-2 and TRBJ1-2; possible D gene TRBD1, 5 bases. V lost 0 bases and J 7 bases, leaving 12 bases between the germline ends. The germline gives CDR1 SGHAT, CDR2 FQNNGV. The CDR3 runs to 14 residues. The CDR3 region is CASSLERGLGGYTF. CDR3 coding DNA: TGTGCCAGCAGCTTAGAACGGGGGTTGGGTGGCTACACCTTC.

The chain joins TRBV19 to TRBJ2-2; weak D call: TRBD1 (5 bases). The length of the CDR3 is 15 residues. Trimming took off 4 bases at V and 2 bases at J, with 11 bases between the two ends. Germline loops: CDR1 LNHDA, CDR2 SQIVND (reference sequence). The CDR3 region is CASSNRIINTGELFF. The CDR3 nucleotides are TGTGCCAGTAGTAACAGGATAATTAACACCGGGGAGCTGTTTTTT.

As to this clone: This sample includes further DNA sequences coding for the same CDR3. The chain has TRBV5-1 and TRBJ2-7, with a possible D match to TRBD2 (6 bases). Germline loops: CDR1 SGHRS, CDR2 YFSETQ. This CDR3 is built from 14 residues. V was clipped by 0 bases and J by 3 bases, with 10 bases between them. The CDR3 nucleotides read TGCGCCAGCAGCTTGGTCGGGGGTAGCTACGAGCAGTACTTC. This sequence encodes CASSLVGGSYEQYF.

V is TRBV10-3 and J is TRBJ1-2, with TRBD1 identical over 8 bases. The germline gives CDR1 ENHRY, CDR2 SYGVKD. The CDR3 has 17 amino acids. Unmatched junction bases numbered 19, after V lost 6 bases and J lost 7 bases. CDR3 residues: CAISAPGTGYRAIGYTF. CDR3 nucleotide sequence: TGTGCCATCAGCGCCCCAGGGACAGGATATCGGGCTATTGGCTACACCTTC.